This T cell receptor (beta chain) stems from a study of beta chain features in type 1 diabetes. This clone was observed a handful of times. Its specificity is unknown. Study-level points and caveats: Individuals with type 1 diabetes displayed fewer insertions and more deletions at VDJ junctions. Sampled from patients, naive, central memory and Treg TCRB repertoires appeared more similar than those sampled from healthy donors. High-TCR-expressing cells could be over-represented by cDNA sequencing. In every one of the four CD4+ subsets, TCRB CDR3s were moderately but significantly shorter in Type 1 diabetes patients.

The CDR3 runs to 15 residues. The authors reverse transcribed all of the isolated RNA, so sequencing captured expressed TCRB transcripts. Naive, central memory and regulatory T cell samples came to a mean of roughly 3.9 million reads. The data were produced by immunoSEQ multiplex PCR, yet TCRdb's version contains in-frame clones alone and is incomplete. Of about 710,000 clones listed, around an eighth are singletons. The receptor was isolated from a man aged 18 to 35 with type 1 diabetes. Sequencing was done on a sample of naive CD4+ T cells from blood. The J gene is TRBJ1-5, the V gene TRBV21-1. TRBV21-1 is flagged as a pseudogene. The CDR3 nucleotides read TGTGCCAGCAGCAAGGAGGTAGGGGAAGATCAGCCCCAGCATTTT. Protein: CASSKEVGEDQPQHF.